These 15 T cell receptor beta chains were all obtained from the same sample, sequenced in a study of blood T cell repertoires in COVID-19. TCRdb's copy holds only in-frame clones and misses some; the assay was immunoSEQ multiplex PCR. The sample gives about 260,000 clones, over 80% of which show up once; about 1.6% is in the top ten. Sequenced: peripheral blood. Receptors originate from a woman between 40 and 50 years old who had recovered from COVID-19.

This chain links TRBV11-2 with TRBJ2-7, with 8 bases lining up with TRBD1. The CDR3 has 16 amino acids. J gave up 0 bases and V 1 base, and 5 bases lay outside the gene matches. Germline-derived CDR1 and CDR2 are SGHAT and FQNNGV. This CDR3 is CASSLGTGTNSYEQYF. DNA for the CDR3: TGTGCCAGCAGCTTAGGGACAGGGACCAACTCCTACGAGCAGTACTTC.

The rearrangement uses TRBV5-1 and TRBJ2-1, with TRBD1 matching over 10 bases. Trimming removed 0 bases from V and 7 bases from J; junction bases left unmatched: 7. CDR1 and CDR2 from the germline V gene are SGHRS and YFSETQ. This CDR3 spans 16 amino acids. CDR3 sequence reads: CASSLGGTGVNNEQFF. The CDR3 DNA is TGCGCCAGCAGCTTGGGCGGGACAGGGGTGAATAATGAGCAGTTCTTC.

The chain is built from TRBV5-1 and TRBJ1-5; maybe TRBD1 (6 bases). CDR1 and CDR2 from the germline V gene are SGHRS and YFSETQ. The CDR3 is 15 residues long. The ends were cut back, 4 bases at V and 4 bases at J, with 15 bases in the middle. The CDR3 reads CASSLTGHFNQPQHF. The CDR3 bases are TGCGCCAGCAGCCTGACAGGCCATTTTAATCAGCCCCAGCATTTT.

The chain has TRBV2 and TRBJ1-1; 7 bases match TRBD1. The germline V gene encodes CDR1 SNHLY and CDR2 FYNNEI. Trimming at V came to 8 bases and at J to 4 bases, leaving 4 bases not matched to a gene. CDR3 length equals 12 residues. Here the CDR3 DNA reads TGTGCCAGCGGAACAGGGGCCACTGAAGCTTTCTTT. Translated: CASGTGATEAFF.

The genes are TRBV5-1 and TRBJ1-1; D might be TRBD1 (5 bases). With 3 bases removed from V and 1 base from J, the gap between germline ends came to 10 bases. Germline CDR1 reads SGHRS; CDR2 reads YFSETQ. This CDR3 comprises 14 residues. The CDR3 DNA reads TGCGCCAGCAGCTATGACGGGGGGAACACTGAAGCTTTCTTT. Translated, it gives CASSYDGGNTEAFF.

This clone has just one count. V gene TRBV7-9 combines with J gene TRBJ2-7; D not certain. The CDR3 consists of 13 residues. Trimming stripped 1 base from V and 0 bases from J, with 4 bases between. Germline CDR1 and CDR2: SEHNR and FQNEAQ (reference sequence). CDR3 sequence reads: CASSLGLSYEQYF. The CDR3 bases are TGTGCCAGCAGCTTAGGTCTCTCCTACGAGCAGTACTTC.

This sequence joins TRBV6-5 and TRBJ2-7, with TRBD2 as a possible D gene (6 bases). From germline, CDR1 is MNHEY and CDR2 SVGAGI. The CDR3 contains 15 residues. With 6 bases removed from V and 0 bases from J, the gap between germline ends came to 15 bases. The CDR3 DNA reads TGTGCCAGCAGACCGGGACTCACTAGCTCCTACGAGCAGTACTTC. Its protein is CASRPGLTSSYEQYF.

Points on this clone: One end of the junction fails to match germline, which may point to a read error. The V and J genes are TRBV6-1 and TRBJ2-1; D not resolved. CDR3 length: 13 amino acids. CDR1 and CDR2 (germline): MNHNS, SASEGT. The CDR3 bases are TGTGCCAGCAGCGAAGGTCCCCACATGGAGCAGTTCTTC. Protein sequence: CASSEGPHMEQFF.

The CDR3 here is CASKWGRKETQYF. In DNA form, the CDR3 reads TGTGCCAGCAAGTGGGGGCGGAAGGAGACCCAGTACTTC. This chain links TRBV21-1 with TRBJ2-5; the listed D gene, TRBD1, was not tested against the DNA. TRBV21-1 has pseudogene status. The CDR3 spans 13 residues.

The chain joins TRBV9 to TRBJ2-2; D remains ambiguous. Germline V gives CDR1 SGDLS, CDR2 YYNGEE. CDR3 size: 13 residues. V shed 4 bases and J shed 4 bases, with 8 bases lying between them. DNA of the CDR3: TGTGCCAGCAGCCCGAGGCTCACCGGGGAGCTGTTTTTT. Translation gives CASSPRLTGELFF. The whole variable domain, remainder taken from reference TRBV9 and TRBJ2-2, is DSGVTQTPKHLITATGQRVTLRCSPRSGDLSVYWYQQSLDQGLQFLIQYYNGEERAKGNILERFSAQQFPDLHSELNLSSLELGDSALYFCASSPRLTGELFFGEGSRLTVL.

V gene TRBV5-5 combines with J gene TRBJ2-1; TRBD1 agrees at 9 bases. Germline assignment: CDR1 SGHKS and CDR2 YYEKEE (reference sequence). The CDR3 runs to 15 residues. J gave up 4 bases and V 4 bases, and 6 bases lay outside the gene matches. The CDR3 here is CASSDTGGGYNEQFF. CDR3 in DNA: TGTGCCAGCAGCGATACAGGGGGCGGGTACAATGAGCAGTTCTTC.

This clone appeared once. In DNA form, the CDR3 reads TGTGCCAAACAGGACAGGGGAGGCTCCTACGAGCAGTACTTC. Its protein is CAKQDRGGSYEQYF. The V and J genes are TRBV19 and TRBJ2-7; 9 nucleotides line up with TRBD1. The germline V gene has CDR1 LNHDA and CDR2 SQIVND (reference sequence). With V trimmed by 10 bases and J by 0 bases, 7 bases remained unmatched. The CDR3 covers 14 residues.

The chain couples TRBV24-1 to TRBJ2-5; D may be TRBD2 (6 bases). Trimming took 3 bases from V and 4 from J, leaving 14 bases between them. Germline V gives CDR1 KGHDR, CDR2 SFDVKD. The CDR3 has 15 residues. The CDR3 loop is CATSDPQTAGETQYF. The CDR3 nucleotides read TGTGCCACCAGTGATCCCCAGACAGCGGGAGAGACCCAGTACTTC.

V gene TRBV11-2 combines with J gene TRBJ1-5; TRBD1 matches 10 bases. The V gene's germline CDR1 is SGHAT and CDR2 FQNNGV. V was clipped by 5 bases and J by 6 bases; unmatched bases: 1. There are 13 residues in the CDR3. Here the CDR3 reads CASSRTGGQPQHF. The CDR3 DNA reads TGTGCCAGCAGCCGGACAGGGGGTCAGCCCCAGCATTTT. The full variable domain, with the rest looked up from reference TRBV11-2 and TRBJ1-5, is EAGVAQSPRYKIIEKRQSVAFWCNPISGHATLYWYQQILGQGPKLLIQFQNNGVVDDSQLPKDRFSAERLKGVDSTLKIQPAKLEDSAVYLCASSRTGGQPQHFGDGTRLSIL.

Comments on this clone: A junction end diverges from the germline sequence, so it may reflect a read error. The chain has TRBV7-2 and TRBJ2-1, with TRBD2 as a possible D gene (6 bases). This CDR3 has 11 amino acids. Per the germline V gene, CDR1 is SGHTA and CDR2 is FQGNSA. In DNA, the CDR3 is TGTGCCAGCAGCTGGCACCGGGACTTAGTCTTC. It specifies CASSWHRDLVF. The full variable domain, with the rest looked up from reference TRBV7-2 and TRBJ2-1, is GAGVSQSPSNKVTEKGKDVELRCDPISGHTALYWYRQSLGQGLEFLIYFQGNSAPDKSGLPSDRFSAERTGGSVSTLTIQRTQQEDSAVYLCASSWHRDLVFGPGTRLTVL.